What follows are 13 T cell receptor beta chains derived from one specimen sequenced in a study of T cells after posttransplantation cyclophosphamide (dated by TCRdb to the mid-2010s). The library was made by the immunoSEQ multiplex PCR assay. Entries here come from immuneACCESS through TCRdb and include only in-frame sequences with V and J called. Some clones fail to appear in such tables; in the studies checked, an unresolved V gene covers under half of the shortfall, and the cause of the remainder is unknown. Within this sample are about 30,000 clones, with over 75% of them counted one time only. 0.09% to 0.12% of the sample is taken by the ten largest. Viable CD3+CD4+ or CD3+CD8+ cells that were CCR7+CD45RA+CD45RO-CD95-CD27+CD28+ were classified as naive T cells. The sequenced sample was naive CD4+ T cells sorted from blood. The source of these receptors is a man aged 30 to 39 in good health and a related stem cell transplant donor.

The chain combines TRBV5-1 with TRBJ2-3, with 7 bases identical to TRBD2. The germline CDR1 and CDR2 sequences are SGHRS and YFSETQ. The trim removed 7 bases at V and 3 bases at J, leaving 5 bases unmatched. The CDR3 runs to 13 residues. This CDR3 reads CASFGGGTDTQYF. The CDR3 nucleotides read TGCGCCAGCTTTGGCGGGGGAACAGATACGCAGTATTTT.

The CDR3 sequence: CASSEARGQGTYEQYF. Here the CDR3 DNA reads TGTGCCAGCAGTGAAGCCAGAGGACAGGGGACCTACGAGCAGTACTTC. The chain carries TRBV6-1 and TRBJ2-7; 9 nucleotides line up with TRBD1. CDR3 length: 16 residues. Per the germline V gene, CDR1 is MNHNS and CDR2 is SASEGT. The V and J ends lost 0 bases and 2 bases, in that order; junction bases with no gene match: 5.

The sample holds a few counts of this clone. The rearrangement links TRBV5-4 to TRBJ2-1; D ambiguous. CDR3 length: 14 amino acids. V lost 4 bases to trimming and J lost 8 bases, with 16 bases between them. Germline V CDR1 and CDR2: SGHNT, YYREEE (reference sequence). This chain's CDR3 is CASSAAFPVDEQFF. CDR3 nucleotides: TGTGCCAGCAGCGCCGCGTTTCCGGTGGATGAGCAGTTCTTC.

The chain recombines TRBV10-3 with TRBJ1-1; D remains unclear. Germline V gives CDR1 ENHRY, CDR2 SYGVKD. This CDR3 is 14 amino acids long. The V gene lost 6 bases and the J gene lost 0 bases, with 11 bases spanning the gap. CDR3: CAIRGTELNTEAFF. Here the CDR3 DNA reads TGTGCCATCAGAGGAACAGAGTTGAACACTGAAGCTTTCTTT.

The chain carries TRBV15 and TRBJ2-7; 10 bases align to TRBD2. Germline values: CDR1 LNHNV, CDR2 YYDKDF (reference sequence). The CDR3 is 18 amino acids. Trimming cost V 0 bases and J 3 bases; bases outside gene matches: 11. CDR3 sequence (DNA): TGTGCCACCAGCAGAGATAAGAGGACTAGCGGCGACGACTACGAGCAGTACTTC. Amino acid sequence: CATSRDKRTSGDDYEQYF. Supplemented by reference TRBV15 and TRBJ2-7, the full variable domain reads DAMVIQNPRYQVTQFGKPVTLSCSQTLNHNVMYWYQQKSSQAPKLLFHYYDKDFNNEADTPDNFQSRRPNTSFCFLDIRSPGLGDTAMYLCATSRDKRTSGDDYEQYFGPGTRLTVT.

The chain carries TRBV19 and TRBJ2-2, with 12 bases that match TRBD1. The germline gives CDR1 LNHDA, CDR2 SQIVND (reference sequence). The CDR3 has 16 residues. The V and J ends lost 5 bases and 7 bases, in that order; junction bases with no gene match: 8. CDR3 coding DNA: TGTGCCAGTAGTGGGGGGACAGGGGGCCTGAACGGGGAGCTGTTTTTT. Residues: CASSGGTGGLNGELFF.

The V gene is TRBV4-1, the J gene TRBJ1-5; no definite D call. Trimming removed 1 base at V and 12 bases at J, with 10 bases between. Germline V gene lookup returns CDR1 MGHRA and CDR2 YSYEKL. The length of the CDR3 is 12 residues. The CDR3 region has the DNA TGCGCCAGCAGCCAAGGACCGGGTCTCCAGCATTTT. It translates to CASSQGPGLQHF.

V and J are TRBV5-4 and TRBJ1-3; D may be TRBD1 (6 bases). CDR1 is SGHNT, CDR2 YYREEE, per germline (reference sequence). Deletions cut 1 base from V and 2 bases from J, with 16 bases between. The CDR3 is 17 amino acids. DNA for the CDR3: TGTGCCAGCAGCTTGTCTATCAGGGGTAGCGCTGGAAACACCATATATTTT. This encodes CASSLSIRGSAGNTIYF.

The J gene is TRBJ1-1, the V gene TRBV19; 8 bases map to TRBD1. Germline CDR1 reads LNHDA; CDR2 reads SQIVND (reference sequence). The CDR3 sequence is 14 residues long. The junction had 2 bases not matched to a gene; V was cut back by 1 base and J by 4 bases. This chain's CDR3 is CASSIGQGSTEAFF. Written as DNA, the CDR3 is TGTGCCAGTAGTATAGGACAGGGGAGCACTGAAGCTTTCTTT. Variable domain in full (rest from reference TRBV19 and TRBJ1-1): DGGITQSPKYLFRKEGQNVTLSCEQNLNHDAMYWYRQDPGQGLRLIYYSQIVNDFQKGDIAEGYSVSREKKESFPLTVTSAQKNPTAFYLCASSIGQGSTEAFFGQGTRLTVV.

The chain couples TRBV6-5 to TRBJ2-1; D possibly corresponds to TRBD2 (5 bases). Trimming pared 5 bases from V and 10 bases from J, leaving 18 bases between. Germline CDR1 reads MNHEY; CDR2 reads SVGAGI. CDR3 length: 14 residues. DNA for the CDR3: TGTGCCAGCAGTACGGGGTATCAGGACGGGGAGCAGTTCTTC. It encodes CASSTGYQDGEQFF.

CDR3 loop: CASSAGLAGVSVETQYF. The CDR3 DNA is TGTGCCAGTAGTGCGGGACTAGCGGGGGTTTCCGTCGAGACCCAGTACTTC. This chain links TRBV19 with TRBJ2-5; 14 positions match TRBD2. In germline, CDR1 is LNHDA, CDR2 SQIVND (reference sequence). The junction had 10 bases not matched to a gene; V was cut back by 5 bases and J by 5 bases. The CDR3 runs to 17 residues.

As to this clone: The final CDR3 position lacks the conserved phenylalanine or tryptophan, pointing to a likely read error. The rearrangement joins TRBV15 to TRBJ1-2, with a weak D call TRBD1 (6 bases). Germline V gene data show CDR1 as LNHNV and CDR2 as YYDKDF (reference sequence). V was clipped by 0 bases and J by 4 bases, with 9 bases between them. The CDR3 covers 14 residues. The CDR3 DNA is TGTGCCACCAGCAGAGACAGGGGTAGCTATGGCTACACCCTC. It codes for CATSRDRGSYGYTL.

This sequence joins TRBV7-3 and TRBJ2-7; D call uncertain. The CDR3 covers 14 residues. Trimming removed 0 bases from V and 0 bases from J, with 6 bases in between. From germline, CDR1 is SGHTA and CDR2 FQGTGA. CDR3 DNA: TGTGCCAGCAGCTTAACCGTCAGCTCCTACGAGCAGTACTTC. Translated: CASSLTVSSYEQYF.